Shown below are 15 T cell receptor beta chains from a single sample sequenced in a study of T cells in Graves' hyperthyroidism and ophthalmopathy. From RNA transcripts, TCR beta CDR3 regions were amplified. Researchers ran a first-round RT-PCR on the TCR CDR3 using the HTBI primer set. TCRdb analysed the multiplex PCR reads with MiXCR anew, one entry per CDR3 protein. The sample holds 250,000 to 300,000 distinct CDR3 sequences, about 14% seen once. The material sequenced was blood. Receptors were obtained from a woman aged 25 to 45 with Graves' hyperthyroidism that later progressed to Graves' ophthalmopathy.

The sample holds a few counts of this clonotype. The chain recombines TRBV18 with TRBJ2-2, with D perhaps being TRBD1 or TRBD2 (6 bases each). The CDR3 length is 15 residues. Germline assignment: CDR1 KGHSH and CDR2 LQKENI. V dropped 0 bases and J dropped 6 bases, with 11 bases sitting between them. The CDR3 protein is CASSPPGGPAGELFF. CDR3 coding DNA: TGTGCCAGCTCACCACCCGGGGGCCCGGCCGGGGAGCTGTTTTTT.

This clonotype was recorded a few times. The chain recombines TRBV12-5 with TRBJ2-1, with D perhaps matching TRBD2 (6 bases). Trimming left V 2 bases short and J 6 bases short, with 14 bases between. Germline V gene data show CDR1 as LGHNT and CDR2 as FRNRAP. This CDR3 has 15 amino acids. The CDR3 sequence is CASGLPGTPRNEQFF. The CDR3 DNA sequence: TGTGCTAGTGGTTTGCCTGGGACTCCCCGCAATGAGCAGTTCTTC.

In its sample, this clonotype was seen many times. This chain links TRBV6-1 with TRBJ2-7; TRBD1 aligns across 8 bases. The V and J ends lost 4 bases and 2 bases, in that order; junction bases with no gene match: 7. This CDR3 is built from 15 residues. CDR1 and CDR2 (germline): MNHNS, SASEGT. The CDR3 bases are TGTGCCAGCAGTGTCGGGACAGGTGGTCCCTACGAGCAGTACTTC. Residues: CASSVGTGGPYEQYF.

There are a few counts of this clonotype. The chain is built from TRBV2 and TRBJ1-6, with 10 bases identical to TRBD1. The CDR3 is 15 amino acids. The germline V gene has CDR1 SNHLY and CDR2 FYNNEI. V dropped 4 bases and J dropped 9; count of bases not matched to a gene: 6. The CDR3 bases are TGTGCCAGCAGTGCGGTAGGACAGGGGGTTTCACCCCTCCACTTT. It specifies CASSAVGQGVSPLHF. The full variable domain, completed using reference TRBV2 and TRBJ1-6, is EPEVTQTPSHQVTQMGQEVILRCVPISNHLYFYWYRQILGQKVEFLVSFYNNEISEKSEIFDDQFSVERPDGSNFTLKIRSTKLEDSAMYFCASSAVGQGVSPLHFGNGTRLTVT.

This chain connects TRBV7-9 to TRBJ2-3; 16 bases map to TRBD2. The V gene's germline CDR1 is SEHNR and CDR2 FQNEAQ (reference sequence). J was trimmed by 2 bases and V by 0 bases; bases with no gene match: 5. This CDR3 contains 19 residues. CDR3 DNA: TGTGCCAGCAGCTTAGCGGGACTAGCGGGAGGGCCCGACACAGATACGCAGTATTTT. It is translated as CASSLAGLAGGPDTDTQYF.

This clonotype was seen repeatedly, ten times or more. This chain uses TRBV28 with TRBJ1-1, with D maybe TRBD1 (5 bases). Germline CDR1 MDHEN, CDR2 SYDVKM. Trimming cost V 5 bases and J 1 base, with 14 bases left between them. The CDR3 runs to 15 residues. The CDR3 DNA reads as TGTGCCAGCAGTCCCCCCGGGACGGCGAACACTGAAGCTTTCTTT. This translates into CASSPPGTANTEAFF. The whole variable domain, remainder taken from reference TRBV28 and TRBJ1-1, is DVKVTQSSRYLVKRTGEKVFLECVQDMDHENMFWYRQDPGLGLRLIYFSYDVKMKEKGDIPEGYSVSREKKERFSLILESASTNQTSMYLCASSPPGTANTEAFFGQGTRLTVV.

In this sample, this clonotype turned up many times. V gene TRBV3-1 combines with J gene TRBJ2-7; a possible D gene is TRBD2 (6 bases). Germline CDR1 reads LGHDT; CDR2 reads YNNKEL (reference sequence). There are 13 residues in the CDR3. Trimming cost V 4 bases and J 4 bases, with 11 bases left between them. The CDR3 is CASSLQEGYEQYF. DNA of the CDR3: TGTGCCAGCAGCCTTCAGGAGGGTTACGAGCAGTACTTC.

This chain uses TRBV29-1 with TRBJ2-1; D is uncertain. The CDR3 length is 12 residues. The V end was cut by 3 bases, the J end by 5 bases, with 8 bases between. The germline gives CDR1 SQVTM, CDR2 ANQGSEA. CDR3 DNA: TGCAGCGTTGAGTCTCAACACAATGAGCAGTTCTTC. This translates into CSVESQHNEQFF.

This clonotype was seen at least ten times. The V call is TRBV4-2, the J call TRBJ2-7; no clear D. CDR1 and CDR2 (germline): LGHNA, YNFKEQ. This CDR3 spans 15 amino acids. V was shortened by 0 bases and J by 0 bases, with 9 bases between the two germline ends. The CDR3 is CASSQDIGNSYEQYF. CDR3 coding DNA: TGTGCCAGCAGCCAAGATATTGGCAACTCCTACGAGCAGTACTTC.

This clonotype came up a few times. CDR3: CASSLLLMTSGGKETQYF. DNA for the CDR3: TGTGCCAGCAGTCTCCTTCTAATGACTAGCGGGGGAAAGGAGACCCAGTACTTC. This chain connects TRBV28 to TRBJ2-5; 12 positions agree with TRBD2. In germline, CDR1 is MDHEN, CDR2 SYDVKM. The CDR3 is 18 residues long. V dropped 5 bases and J dropped 5; count of bases not matched to a gene: 15. The whole variable domain, filled in from reference TRBV28 and TRBJ2-5, reads DVKVTQSSRYLVKRTGEKVFLECVQDMDHENMFWYRQDPGLGLRLIYFSYDVKMKEKGDIPEGYSVSREKKERFSLILESASTNQTSMYLCASSLLLMTSGGKETQYFGPGTRLLVL.

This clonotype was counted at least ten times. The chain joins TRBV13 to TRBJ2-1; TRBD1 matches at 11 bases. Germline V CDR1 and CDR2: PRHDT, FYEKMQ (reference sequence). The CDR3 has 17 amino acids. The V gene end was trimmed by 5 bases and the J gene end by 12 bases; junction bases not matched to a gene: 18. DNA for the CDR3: TGTGCCAGCAGCACTAGGACAGGGGGCCTGGATACTAGCGTGCAGTTCTTC. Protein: CASSTRTGGLDTSVQFF.

CDR3 in DNA: TGTGCCAGCAGCCAGGGACCCCTCGGTCAGCCCCAGCATTTT. It specifies CASSQGPLGQPQHF. The rearrangement links TRBV6-1 to TRBJ1-5; weak D call: TRBD1 (5 bases). Between the trimmed V and J ends, which lost 6 bases and 6 bases, there was a span of 15 bases. The CDR3 is made up of 14 amino acids. Germline CDR1 is MNHNS and CDR2 is SASEGT.

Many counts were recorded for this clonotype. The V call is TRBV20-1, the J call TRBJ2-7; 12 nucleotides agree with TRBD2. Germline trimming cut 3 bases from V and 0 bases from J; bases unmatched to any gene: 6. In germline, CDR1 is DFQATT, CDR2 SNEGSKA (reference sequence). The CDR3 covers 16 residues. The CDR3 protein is CSASDWTSGISYEQYF. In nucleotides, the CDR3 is TGCAGTGCTAGTGATTGGACTAGCGGGATCTCCTACGAGCAGTACTTC.

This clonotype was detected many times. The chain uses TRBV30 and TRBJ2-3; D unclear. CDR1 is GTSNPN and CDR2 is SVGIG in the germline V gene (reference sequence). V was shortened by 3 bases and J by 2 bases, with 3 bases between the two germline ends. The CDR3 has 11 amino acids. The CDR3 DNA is TGTGCCTGGAGGGACACAGATACGCAGTATTTT. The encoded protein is CAWRDTDTQYF.

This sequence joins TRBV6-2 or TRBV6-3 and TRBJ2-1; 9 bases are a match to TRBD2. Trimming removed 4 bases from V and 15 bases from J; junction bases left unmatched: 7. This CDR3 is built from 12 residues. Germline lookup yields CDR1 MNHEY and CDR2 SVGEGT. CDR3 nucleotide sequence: TGTGCCAGCAGTTTAGCGGGAGCAGGGGGGTTCTTC. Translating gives CASSLAGAGGFF.